This is a list of T cell receptor beta chains from one sample in a study of blood T cell repertoires in COVID-19. Some clones are missing from TCRdb's copy, which holds only in-frame ones; the method was immunoSEQ multiplex PCR. The repertoire holds about 120,000 clones, with about four fifths as singletons. Sequenced: peripheral blood. These receptors all come from a man under 40 with COVID-19, enrolled during active disease. Each CDR3 is given with its conserved first and last residue. The D gene is left open where the match is weak. Clone size is not always given. Where it is, it says once, few, many or a class for expanded clones.

size	D	J	V	CDR3	DNA
few	.	TRBJ2-7	TRBV6-2/TRBV6-3	CASSLGGASYEQYF	TGTGCCAGCAGTTTGGGGGGGGCCTCCTACGAGCAGTACTTC
.	.	TRBJ2-5	TRBV4-1	CASSQEPGGYETQYF	TGCGCCAGCAGCCAAGAGCCGGGGGGCTATGAGACCCAGTACTTC
.	TRBD1	TRBJ1-1	TRBV6-5	CASRRDSTLNTEAFF	TGTGCCAGCAGGCGGGACAGCACCCTGAACACTGAAGCTTTCTTT
once	.	TRBJ2-1	TRBV11-2	CASSTIYLDNEQFF	TGTGCCAGCAGCACCATCTACCTAGACAATGAGCAGTTCTTC
.	TRBD1	TRBJ2-3	TRBV28	CASSRPGTGPRCYF	TGTGCCAGCAGTCGTCCCGGGACAGGGCCGAGATGTTATTTT
.	TRBD2	TRBJ2-2	TRBV27	CASSFLPGGTGELFF	TGTGCCAGCAGTTTCCTCCCGGGGGGCACCGGGGAGCTGTTTTTT
.	TRBD1	TRBJ1-5	TRBV6-5	CASSQNQGEQPQHF	TGTGCCAGCAGTCAAAACCAGGGGGAACAGCCCCAGCATTTT
once	.	TRBJ2-7	TRBV29-1	CSVEVGRASYEQYF	TGCAGCGTTGAGGTAGGCAGGGCCTCCTACGAGCAGTACTTC
.	.	TRBJ1-1	TRBV9	CASSVAEEALAFF	TGTGCCAGCAGCGTAGCTGAAGAAGCGCTGGCTTTCTTT
.	.	TRBJ1-1	TRBV6-5	CASSRVRTEVAFF	TGTGCCAGCAGTCGGGTGCGGACTGAGGTGGCTTTCTTT
.	.	TRBJ2-5	TRBV6-2/TRBV6-3	CASSRRDYQETQYF	TGTGCCAGCAGCCGTCGGGACTACCAAGAGACCCAGTACTTC
.	TRBD1	TRBJ1-2	TRBV6-5	CASRGTGRNYGYTF	TGTGCCAGCAGAGGGACAGGACGTAACTATGGCTACACCTTC
.	TRBD1	TRBJ1-4	TRBV7-2	CASSSTGGYEKLFF	TGTGCCAGCAGCTCGACAGGGGGCTATGAAAAACTGTTTTTT
.	.	TRBJ1-2	TRBV13	CASSLGVRAVNYGYTF	TGTGCCAGCAGCTTAGGGGTGAGGGCCGTTAACTATGGCTACACCTTC
.	.	TRBJ1-5	TRBV7-2	CASSPLKQVPQHF	TGTGCCAGCAGCCCCCTCAAACAGGTTCCCCAGCATTTT
.	.	TRBJ2-1	TRBV24-1	CATFQGNRGEWAYNEQFF	TGTGCCACCTTCCAGGGGAATCGAGGAGAGTGGGCCTACAATGAGCAGTTCTTC